Here is one T cell receptor beta chain with its context. This entry belongs to a study of patients and donors after allogeneic stem cell transplantation. Germline CDR1 is SGHVS and CDR2 is FQNEAQ. This CDR3 is 14 amino acids long. V lost 10 bases and J lost 7, with 20 bases in between. Each CDR3 protein gets one entry after TCRdb re-called the RT-PCR reads with MiXCR. Among roughly 940,000 distinct CDR3 sequences listed, roughly 17% were seen once. The sequence was collected from a human donor who was either an allogeneic HSCT recipient or a stem cell or donor lymphocyte infusion donor (not recorded which). It is not recorded whose cells these are; they may come from a transplant donor. Material: blood, either unsorted or a sorted T cell fraction (not recorded which). The chain carries TRBV7-8 and TRBJ2-1; D might be TRBD1 (7 bases). CDR3 sequence: CATQRRGLGNEQFF. The CDR3, as DNA: TGTGCCACTCAACGGAGGGGGCTCGGTAATGAGCAGTTCTTC.